This passage covers 27 T cell receptor beta chains from one sample sequenced in a study of human T cells and chemical hapten exposure. TCRdb re-called the RACE reads through MiXCR, storing one row per CDR3 protein. The data contain 25,000 to 35,000 distinct CDR3 sequences, 4.5% to 7.5% of them singletons. Regarding time point: patch test 3, about 24 weeks after DPC sensitization. Treatment denoted: therapeutic diphenylcyclopropenone sensitization with weekly scalp DPC. The sequences come from whole blood, collected in connection with sensitization to the hapten diphenylcyclopropenone (DPC). Receptor source: a man aged 25 to 40 with alopecia areata. Some clones in this sample may be carry-over from other donors' samples.

The chain combines TRBV4-2 with TRBJ2-3; 13 bases are shared with TRBD2. Trimming took 1 base from V and 5 from J; bases not matched to a gene: 0. Germline V gives CDR1 LGHNA, CDR2 YNFKEQ. The CDR3 is 15 amino acids. The DNA of the CDR3 is TGTGCCAGCAGCCAAGGGACTAGCGGGGGAGATACGCAGTATTTT. Translated, it gives CASSQGTSGGDTQYF.

This clonotype has a count of ten or more. This rearrangement joins TRBV14 to TRBJ2-5; possibly TRBD1 for D (5 bases). In germline, CDR1 is SGHDN, CDR2 FVKESK. CDR3 length: 15 amino acids. V dropped 1 base and J dropped 7 bases, with 16 bases sitting between them. CDR3: CASSQVNLGAGTQYF. The CDR3, as DNA: TGTGCCAGCAGCCAAGTAAACCTTGGGGCAGGGACCCAGTACTTC.

The J gene is TRBJ1-1, the V gene TRBV28; 9 bases map to TRBD1. J was trimmed by 6 bases and V by 2 bases; bases with no gene match: 4. Germline V gives CDR1 MDHEN, CDR2 SYDVKM. The CDR3 covers 14 residues. The CDR3 protein is CASSLAQGAAEAFF. CDR3 sequence (DNA): TGTGCCAGCAGTTTAGCACAGGGGGCCGCTGAAGCTTTCTTT.

This clonotype was observed many times. The chain is built from TRBV9 and TRBJ2-7, with 10 bases fitting TRBD1. The CDR3 has 15 residues. The V segment lost 0 bases and the J segment 4 bases; nucleotides outside the gene matches: 4. Germline V gene sequence: CDR1 SGDLS, CDR2 YYNGEE. As DNA, the CDR3 is TGTGCCAGCAGCGTAGAAGGACAGGGGGGTTACGAGCAGTACTTC. Its translation is CASSVEGQGGYEQYF.

This clonotype showed up many times. In DNA, the CDR3 is TGTGCCAGCAGCCAAGGGTGGCAGGCGAATCAGCCCCAGCATTTT. Translation gives CASSQGWQANQPQHF. The chain employs TRBV3-1 and TRBJ1-5; unclear D gene. Per the germline V gene, CDR1 is LGHDT and CDR2 is YNNKEL (reference sequence). Trimming took 1 base from V and 4 from J, leaving 11 bases between them. This CDR3 comprises 15 residues.

In its sample, this clonotype was seen many times. The rearrangement uses TRBV4-1 and TRBJ2-5; unclear D gene. The germline V and J ends were trimmed by 1 base and 4 bases, with 13 bases remaining between them. Per germline, CDR1 MGHRA and CDR2 YSYEKL. The CDR3 consists of 15 residues. The CDR3 is CASSQGIGSSETQYF. The CDR3 DNA sequence: TGCGCCAGCAGCCAAGGAATAGGCTCTTCAGAGACCCAGTACTTC.

Ten or more counts support this clonotype. The V and J genes are TRBV3-1 and TRBJ2-1; TRBD1 might be the D (7 bases). There are 19 residues in the CDR3. Germline V CDR1 and CDR2: LGHDT, YNNKEL (reference sequence). Trimming took 2 bases from V and 12 from J, leaving 32 bases between them. CDR3 sequence (DNA): TGTGCCAGCAGCCAAAGGCGGGGACAGCGACATTACAATGATTTCGGGCAGTTCTTC. This codes for CASSQRRGQRHYNDFGQFF.

At least ten counts were recorded for this clonotype. The chain recombines TRBV25-1 with TRBJ2-7; perhaps TRBD1 as D (6 bases). V was trimmed by 5 bases and J by 4 bases, leaving 9 bases between them. The CDR3 is made up of 12 amino acids. Germline assignment: CDR1 MGHDK and CDR2 SYGVNS. CDR3: CASSRTDYEQYF. DNA of the CDR3: TGTGCCAGCAGTCGGACAGATTACGAGCAGTACTTC.

This clonotype was counted ten times or more. V usage is TRBV14 and J usage is TRBJ2-2, with a tentative D call TRBD1 (6 bases). Trimming cost V 1 base and J 4 bases, with 16 bases left between them. CDR3 length equals 17 residues. Germline-derived CDR1 and CDR2 are SGHDN and FVKESK. CDR3 in DNA: TGTGCCAGCAGCCAAGGGCCTGTAGACAGGACCACCGGGGAGCTGTTTTTT. Translated, it gives CASSQGPVDRTTGELFF.

This clonotype has ten or more counts. The genes are TRBV12-3 or TRBV12-4 and TRBJ2-5, with 7 bases matching TRBD2. The length of the CDR3 is 14 residues. V shed 4 bases, J shed 5 bases, and the junction held 7 bases outside the gene matches. In DNA form, the CDR3 reads TGTGCCAGCAGTTCACTGACTAGCCTGGAGACCCAGTACTTC. It codes for CASSSLTSLETQYF.

This clonotype was recorded at least ten times. V is TRBV3-1 and J is TRBJ2-7; TRBD2 agrees at 8 bases. The germline V gene has CDR1 LGHDT and CDR2 YNNKEL (reference sequence). The V segment lost 4 bases and the J segment 2 bases; nucleotides outside the gene matches: 7. The CDR3 length is 15 residues. CDR3 sequence: CASSRTSGGTYEQYF. Here the CDR3 DNA reads TGTGCCAGCAGCCGAACTAGCGGCGGAACCTACGAGCAGTACTTC.

The chain employs TRBV28 and TRBJ2-3; 9 bases align to TRBD2. The length of the CDR3 is 15 residues. Trimming took 6 bases from V and 3 from J; bases not matched to a gene: 7. In germline, CDR1 is MDHEN, CDR2 SYDVKM. The CDR3 here is CASSTRSGGTDTQYF. The CDR3 nucleotides are TGTGCCAGCAGCACCAGGAGCGGGGGGACAGATACGCAGTATTTT.

Ten or more counts support this clonotype. V and J are TRBV7-2 and TRBJ2-3; no clear D gene. The CDR3 has 16 amino acids. CDR1 and CDR2 (germline): SGHTA, FQGNSA. V gave up 0 bases and J gave up 3 bases, with 13 bases separating them. In nucleotides, the CDR3 is TGTGCCAGCAGCTTAGCTCTTAGTTGGGAAACAGATACGCAGTATTTT. Translated: CASSLALSWETDTQYF.

This clonotype was seen at least ten times. This chain joins TRBV20-1 and TRBJ1-2, with 8 bases identical to TRBD1. There are 13 residues in the CDR3. Trimming removed 2 bases from V and 8 bases from J; junction bases left unmatched: 7. Germline CDR1 DFQATT, CDR2 SNEGSKA (reference sequence). The CDR3 region is CSARNQGAIGYTF. The CDR3 DNA reads as TGCAGTGCTAGAAATCAGGGGGCGATCGGCTACACCTTC.

This clonotype was found many times. The chain links TRBV29-1 to TRBJ1-2; maybe TRBD1 (5 bases). V shed 1 base and J shed 8 bases, with 14 bases lying between them. The length of the CDR3 is 13 residues. Germline V gives CDR1 SQVTM, CDR2 ANQGSEA. The CDR3 region is CSVEGGTRNGYTF. CDR3 in DNA: TGCAGCGTTGAAGGGGGGACGCGGAACGGCTACACCTTC. The full variable domain, with the rest looked up from reference TRBV29-1 and TRBJ1-2, is SAVISQKPSRDICQRGTSLTIQCQVDSQVTMMFWYRQQPGQSLTLIATANQGSEATYESGFVIDKFPISRPNLTFSTLTVSNMSPEDSSIYLCSVEGGTRNGYTFGSGTRLTVV.

In its sample, this clonotype was seen many times. The J gene is TRBJ2-3, the V gene TRBV24-1; unclear D gene. CDR1 is KGHDR and CDR2 is SFDVKD in the germline V gene. V lost 7 bases, J lost 6 bases, and 7 bases lay in between. CDR3 length: 11 amino acids. In DNA, the CDR3 is TGTGCCACCAGGGGTACGGATACGCAGTATTTT. It encodes CATRGTDTQYF.

The genes are TRBV7-9 and TRBJ2-7; D possibly corresponds to TRBD1 (8 bases). The germline V and J ends were trimmed by 8 bases and 6 bases, with 23 bases remaining between them. CDR3 length: 15 amino acids. Per the germline V gene, CDR1 is SEHNR and CDR2 is FQNEAQ (reference sequence). The CDR3 bases are TGTGCCAGCGGTGGAACAGGGGGGGCGTACTCCGAGCAGTACTTC. Amino acid sequence: CASGGTGGAYSEQYF.

This clonotype was picked up many times. The CDR3 protein is CSARDLLAGSSYNEQFF. Written as DNA, the CDR3 is TGCAGTGCTAGAGATCTGCTAGCGGGTAGCTCCTACAATGAGCAGTTCTTC. The V and J genes are TRBV20-1 and TRBJ2-1; 8 positions agree with TRBD2. V lost 0 bases, J lost 0 bases, and 7 bases stayed unmatched. Germline assignment: CDR1 DFQATT and CDR2 SNEGSKA (reference sequence). CDR3 length: 17 amino acids.

This clonotype has at least ten counts. The chain links TRBV6-2 or TRBV6-3 to TRBJ2-7, with D unclear. CDR1 is MNHEY and CDR2 is SVGEGT in the germline V gene. CDR3 length: 11 amino acids. Trimming shortened V by 5 bases and J by 11 bases, and 13 bases separated the two germline ends. In DNA, the CDR3 is TGTGCCAGCAGTGCGACTGACCTGGAGTACTTC. Its protein product is CASSATDLEYF.

There are many counts of this clonotype. This chain links TRBV6-5 with TRBJ2-1; 10 bases line up with TRBD2. CDR1 is MNHEY and CDR2 is SVGAGI in the germline V gene. V shed 10 bases and J 1 base; nucleotides not matched to a gene: 7. The CDR3 length is 15 residues. The CDR3 here is CATSKREGSYNEQFF. The DNA for the CDR3 is TGTGCCACCTCCAAGCGGGAGGGGTCCTACAATGAGCAGTTCTTC.

This clonotype was counted ten times or more. The gene calls are TRBV7-6 and TRBJ2-5, with 8 nucleotides matching TRBD1. The trim removed 5 bases at V and 5 bases at J, leaving 7 bases unmatched. The germline V gene encodes CDR1 SGHVS and CDR2 FNYEAQ. The CDR3 loop spans 14 amino acids. As DNA, the CDR3 is TGTGCCAGCAGCCTTACAGGGGGACGGGAGACCCAGTACTTC. Translating it yields CASSLTGGRETQYF.

This clonotype showed up many times. The rearrangement links TRBV5-1 to TRBJ2-7; D gene uncertain. V gave up 4 bases and J gave up 6 bases, with 17 bases separating them. Looked up from germline, CDR1 is SGHRS and CDR2 is YFSETQ. The CDR3 has 14 residues. The CDR3 protein is CASSPVTNPLEQYF. As DNA, the CDR3 is TGCGCCAGCAGCCCGGTCACAAACCCCCTCGAGCAGTACTTC.

This clonotype was detected many times. This rearrangement joins TRBV18 to TRBJ2-3, with D possibly matching TRBD2 (6 bases). CDR3 length: 16 residues. The germline V gene encodes CDR1 KGHSH and CDR2 LQKENI. Trimming cost V 2 bases and J 0 bases, with 12 bases left between them. The CDR3 protein is CASSPTGSGSTDTQYF. In nucleotides, the CDR3 is TGTGCCAGCTCACCAACGGGAAGCGGGAGCACAGATACGCAGTATTTT.

In its sample, this clonotype ranks as medium-sized (0.01 to 0.1%). The DNA of the CDR3 is TGTGCCAGCAGGGCCAGAAATAGCAATCAGCCCCAGCATTTT. It yields the protein CASRARNSNQPQHF. The chain links TRBV27 to TRBJ1-5; D gene unclear. Germline V gene data show CDR1 as MNHEY and CDR2 as SMNVEV (reference sequence). The ends were cut back, 6 bases at V and 0 bases at J, with 9 bases in the middle. The CDR3 has 14 amino acids.

This clonotype was counted at least ten times. V usage is TRBV14 and J usage is TRBJ1-1; D unclear. The V end was cut by 1 base, the J end by 4 bases, with 13 bases between. The CDR3 sequence is 15 residues long. The germline CDR1 and CDR2 sequences are SGHDN and FVKESK. The CDR3 sequence is CASSQVGTTPTEAFF. The CDR3 coding sequence is TGTGCCAGCAGCCAAGTTGGAACTACCCCCACTGAAGCTTTCTTT.

This clonotype was counted at least ten times. V and J are TRBV30 and TRBJ1-6; 7 nucleotides match TRBD1. The V gene end was trimmed by 4 bases and the J gene end by 16 bases; junction bases not matched to a gene: 7. From germline, CDR1 is GTSNPN and CDR2 SVGIG (reference sequence). This CDR3 is built from 11 residues. The CDR3 region has the DNA TGTGCCTGGAATGACAGGGAAGCTCTCCACTTT. Translation gives CAWNDREALHF.

This clonotype was seen repeatedly, ten times or more. For the CDR3, the DNA is TGCGCCAGCAGCCAAGGGCCTACCGCGAACACCGGGGAGCTGTTTTTT. Translating gives CASSQGPTANTGELFF. The V and J genes are TRBV4-3 and TRBJ2-2; D remains ambiguous. Germline V CDR1 and CDR2: LGHNA, YSLEER. Trimming pared 1 base from V and 0 bases from J, leaving 9 bases between. The CDR3 is 16 amino acids.